This paragraph reports one T cell receptor beta chain. Antigen specificity is unknown. Clones were read by immunoSEQ multiplex PCR, and TCRdb kept only the in-frame ones, dropping some. Of about 79,000 clones in the sample, 83% were seen once. This specimen comes from a study of T cell responses to AZD1222 COVID-19 vaccine. Germline CDR1 and CDR2: SQVTM and ANQGSEA. V gave up 7 bases and J gave up 6 bases; unmatched junction bases: 11. This CDR3 is built from 14 residues. Findings and caveats of the study: Only a handful of individuals given AZD1222 were seropositive at baseline. Repertoire sampling occurred only after the peak T cell response.

The sequences come from peripheral blood, collected 28 days after the second AZD1222 dose. This chain uses TRBV29-1 with TRBJ1-1; 10 positions match TRBD1. The TCR comes from an adult who received the AZD1222 COVID-19 vaccine. As DNA, the CDR3 is TGCAGCGGACCACCGGGACAGGGGTACCCTGAAGCTTTCTTT. Its translation: CSGPPGQGYPEAFF.